The sequence of this TCR beta chain was determined in a study of graft-versus-host responses after intestinal transplantation. Germline V gene sequence: CDR1 SGHRS, CDR2 YFSETQ. The CDR3 contains 17 residues. Notes on this clone: Mismatch with germline at one junction end may stem from a read error.

TCRdb's table, derived via immunoSEQ multiplex PCR, lists solely in-frame clones and lacks some. The data contain 25,000 to 30,000 clones, over 60% of them singletons. Tissue from the graft was processed to free its intraepithelial and lamina propria lymphocytes. The sample consisted of ileum tissue, taken 98 days after intestinal transplantation. The receptor was isolated from a human patient who received an intestinal transplant, so some T cells may come from the graft donor. The chain has TRBV5-1 and TRBJ2-1; 9 bases match TRBD2. CDR3 loop: CASSPLFAGGLYNEQLF. The CDR3 DNA is TGCGCCAGCAGCCCCTTATTTGCGGGGGGGTTATACAATGAGCAGCTCTTC.